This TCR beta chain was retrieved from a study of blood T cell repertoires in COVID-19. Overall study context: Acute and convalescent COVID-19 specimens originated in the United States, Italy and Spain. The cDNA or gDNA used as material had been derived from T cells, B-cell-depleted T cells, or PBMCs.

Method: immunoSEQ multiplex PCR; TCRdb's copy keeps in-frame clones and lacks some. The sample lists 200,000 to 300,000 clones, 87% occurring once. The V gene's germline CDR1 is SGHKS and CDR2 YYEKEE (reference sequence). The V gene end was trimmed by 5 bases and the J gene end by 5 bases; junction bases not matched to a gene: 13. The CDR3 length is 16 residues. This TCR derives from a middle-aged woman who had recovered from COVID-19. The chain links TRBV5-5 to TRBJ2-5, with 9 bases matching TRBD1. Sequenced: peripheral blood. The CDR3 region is CASRLTGGLDGETQYF. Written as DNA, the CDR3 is TGTGCCAGCAGACTAACAGGGGGCTTGGATGGGGAGACCCAGTACTTC. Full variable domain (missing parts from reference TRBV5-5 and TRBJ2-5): DAGVTQSPTHLIKTRGQQVTLRCSPISGHKSVSWYQQVLGQGPQFIFQYYEKEERGRGNFPDRFSARQFPNYSSELNVNALLLGDSALYLCASRLTGGLDGETQYFGPGTRLLVL.